Each of the 24 T cell receptor beta chains below was sequenced from the same sample in a study of T cells in Graves' hyperthyroidism and ophthalmopathy. TCR beta CDR3 region amplification was performed from RNA transcripts. HTBI primers were the set used in a first-round RT-PCR of the TCR CDR3. A single record per CDR3 protein comes from TCRdb applying MiXCR to the multiplex PCR reads. The repertoire holds over 700,000 distinct CDR3 sequences, with over 15% as singletons. Sequenced sample: blood. Receptors originate from a woman aged 45 to 65 with Graves' hyperthyroidism that later progressed to Graves' ophthalmopathy.

The table lists this clonotype with many counts. V and J are TRBV2 and TRBJ1-4; D unclear. Trimming stripped 8 bases from V and 0 bases from J, with 13 bases between. Looked up from germline, CDR1 is SNHLY and CDR2 is FYNNEI. The length of the CDR3 is 15 residues. CDR3 DNA: TGTGCCAGCGGGAGCAGGCCAGCAACTAATGAAAAACTGTTTTTT. Its translation: CASGSRPATNEKLFF.

This clonotype was detected only a few times. The rearrangement joins TRBV6-1 to TRBJ2-7; maybe TRBD2 (6 bases). CDR1 is MNHNS, CDR2 SASEGT, per germline. V was trimmed by 10 bases and J by 6 bases, leaving 10 bases between them. The CDR3 has 10 amino acids. The CDR3, as DNA: TGTGCCATTGGGACTCTCGAGCAGTACTTC. As protein: CAIGTLEQYF.

The chain combines TRBV6-2 or TRBV6-3 with TRBJ2-5; 13 bases agree with TRBD2. CDR1 is MNHEY, CDR2 SVGEGT, per germline. The V and J ends lost 7 bases and 2 bases, in that order; junction bases with no gene match: 4. The CDR3 is 15 amino acids. CDR3 sequence: CASNLLAGGQETQYF. The DNA for the CDR3 is TGTGCCAGCAACTTACTAGCGGGGGGGCAAGAGACCCAGTACTTC.

This clonotype occurred many times. The chain joins TRBV7-9 to TRBJ2-2; 14 bases are a match to TRBD2. The CDR3 is 19 amino acids. The germline V gene has CDR1 SEHNR and CDR2 FQNEAQ (reference sequence). V lost 4 bases and J lost 0; bases outside the gene matches: 7. CDR3 in DNA: TGTGCCAGCAGCTCGCCCGGGACTAGCGGGGGAGCGAACACCGGGGAGCTGTTTTTT. The encoded protein is CASSSPGTSGGANTGELFF. Supplemented by reference TRBV7-9 and TRBJ2-2, the full variable domain reads DTGVSQNPRHKITKRGQNVTFRCDPISEHNRLYWYRQTLGQGPEFLTYFQNEAQLEKSRLLSDRFSAERPKGSFSTLEIQRTEQGDSAMYLCASSSPGTSGGANTGELFFGEGSRLTVL.

V gene TRBV7-3 combines with J gene TRBJ2-2; D may be TRBD1 or TRBD2 (5 bases each). Trimming stripped 3 bases from V and 0 bases from J, with 8 bases between. This CDR3 contains 15 residues. Germline CDR1 is SGHTA and CDR2 is FQGTGA. In nucleotides, the CDR3 is TGTGCCAGCAGCTTGGGGGACCCGAACACCGGGGAGCTGTTTTTT. Protein product: CASSLGDPNTGELFF.

The J gene is TRBJ2-5, the V gene TRBV24-1; D not resolved. The CDR3 has 15 residues. Trimming stripped 5 bases from V and 3 bases from J, with 15 bases between. Germline lookup yields CDR1 KGHDR and CDR2 SFDVKD. As DNA, the CDR3 is TGTGCCACCAGTGTAATGGGATCCCGGGAAGAGACCCAGTACTTC. This encodes CATSVMGSREETQYF.

This clonotype has more than one count but fewer than ten. The J gene is TRBJ2-1, the V gene TRBV7-8, with 9 bases lining up with TRBD2. J lost 5 bases, V lost 1 base, and 3 bases had no gene match. Germline V gene data show CDR1 as SGHVS and CDR2 as FQNEAQ. The CDR3 consists of 15 residues. The CDR3 spells CASSLVTSGNNEQFF. CDR3 DNA: TGTGCCAGCAGCTTAGTGACTAGCGGAAACAATGAGCAGTTCTTC.

The chain couples TRBV12-3 or TRBV12-4 to TRBJ2-7, with D possibly being TRBD2 (6 bases). The CDR3 totals 13 residues. V lost 1 base, J lost 6 bases, and 10 bases lay in between. CDR3 residues: CASSLDGGLEQYF. CDR3 sequence (DNA): TGTGCCAGCAGTTTAGACGGGGGACTCGAGCAGTACTTC.

This clonotype was observed once. This chain links TRBV5-1 with TRBJ1-6, with 7 positions matching TRBD1. This CDR3 region has 15 residues. The V gene's germline CDR1 is SGHRS and CDR2 YFSETQ. V gave up 0 bases and J gave up 7 bases; unmatched junction bases: 4. CDR3 DNA sequence: TGCGCCAGCAGCTTGGGGGACAGCACGAATTCACCCCTCCACTTT. Amino acid sequence: CASSLGDSTNSPLHF.

The sample holds a few counts of this clonotype. V usage is TRBV6-1 and J usage is TRBJ2-1; 8 bases line up with TRBD2. Germline trimming cut 2 bases from V and 5 bases from J; bases unmatched to any gene: 8. The germline V gene has CDR1 MNHNS and CDR2 SASEGT. The CDR3 is 16 amino acids. DNA of the CDR3: TGTGCCAGCAGTGAAATCATCGGGACTAGTAACAATGAGCAGTTCTTC. It specifies CASSEIIGTSNNEQFF.

This clonotype has more than one count but fewer than ten. V gene TRBV30 combines with J gene TRBJ2-7; D ambiguous. The CDR3 is made up of 13 amino acids. Per the germline V gene, CDR1 is GTSNPN and CDR2 is SVGIG (reference sequence). Trimming left V 0 bases short and J 4 bases short, with 10 bases between. For the CDR3, the DNA is TGTGCCTGGAGTGTCCGGGCCCAATACGAGCAGTACTTC. It encodes CAWSVRAQYEQYF.

The chain links TRBV19 to TRBJ1-1; D gene uncertain. The V gene lost 7 bases and the J gene lost 5 bases, with 20 bases spanning the gap. The CDR3 is 15 amino acids. The germline V gene encodes CDR1 LNHDA and CDR2 SQIVND (reference sequence). The CDR3 bases are TGTGCCAGTACCCTGGGGAGGGCCAGAAGAACTGAAGCTTTCTTT. Amino acids: CASTLGRARRTEAFF. Full variable domain (missing parts from reference TRBV19 and TRBJ1-1): DGGITQSPKYLFRKEGQNVTLSCEQNLNHDAMYWYRQDPGQGLRLIYYSQIVNDFQKGDIAEGYSVSREKKESFPLTVTSAQKNPTAFYLCASTLGRARRTEAFFGQGTRLTVV.

This clonotype was counted a few times. The chain has TRBV6-5 and TRBJ2-7; D is undetermined. The V end was cut by 2 bases, the J end by 6 bases, with 11 bases between. CDR1 is MNHEY and CDR2 is SVGAGI in the germline V gene. The CDR3 covers 13 residues. The CDR3 spells CASSYRGGLEQYF. The CDR3 DNA follows: TGTGCCAGCAGTTACCGCGGCGGCCTCGAGCAGTACTTC.

This chain uses TRBV6-1 with TRBJ1-5, with D unclear. Germline CDR1 MNHNS, CDR2 SASEGT. With 5 bases removed from V and 9 bases from J, the gap between germline ends came to 20 bases. The CDR3 is made up of 15 amino acids. CDR3 loop: CASSPHQAGHGPQHF. The CDR3 DNA reads TGTGCCAGCAGTCCCCACCAGGCCGGGCATGGGCCCCAGCATTTT.

This clonotype was seen ten or more times. This CDR3 is CSADRAGEETQYF. The CDR3 nucleotides are TGCAGTGCTGACCGAGCGGGGGAAGAGACCCAGTACTTC. The V and J genes are TRBV20-1 and TRBJ2-5, with 8 bases matching TRBD2. The CDR3 is 13 residues long. J lost 3 bases, V lost 5 bases, and 5 bases had no gene match. Per the germline V gene, CDR1 is DFQATT and CDR2 is SNEGSKA (reference sequence).

The chain carries TRBV11-2 and TRBJ1-6, with D possibly matching TRBD1 (5 bases). V lost 5 bases to trimming and J lost 0 bases, with 17 bases between them. The CDR3 is made up of 18 amino acids. Germline assignment: CDR1 SGHAT and CDR2 FQNNGV. CDR3 bases: TGTGCCAGCAGCCCACGGGGTGGGGGAAGCTCCTATAATTCACCCCTCCACTTT. It encodes CASSPRGGGSSYNSPLHF.

This clonotype was picked up many times. The rearrangement links TRBV5-1 to TRBJ1-1; the D gene is possibly TRBD1 (6 bases). The CDR3 totals 14 residues. Germline V CDR1 and CDR2: SGHRS, YFSETQ. The V and J ends lost 0 bases and 8 bases respectively, with 14 bases between them. The CDR3 loop reads CASSLVSGGDEAFF. CDR3 in DNA: TGCGCCAGCAGCTTGGTATCTGGGGGCGACGAAGCTTTCTTT.

This clonotype was counted a few times. V and J are TRBV10-3 and TRBJ1-4; TRBD1 is a possible D gene (6 bases). The CDR3 is 15 residues long. Germline V gene sequence: CDR1 ENHRY, CDR2 SYGVKD. V was shortened by 3 bases and J by 6 bases, with 14 bases between the two germline ends. CDR3 sequence (DNA): TGTGCCATCAGTGATCCGACGGGACAACATGAAAAACTGTTTTTT. Translating gives CAISDPTGQHEKLFF.

Only a few counts were recorded for this clonotype. The rearrangement joins TRBV19 to TRBJ1-2, with D hard to call. Germline V gives CDR1 LNHDA, CDR2 SQIVND (reference sequence). Trimming removed 5 bases from V and 0 bases from J, with 13 bases in between. This CDR3 has 15 amino acids. The CDR3 protein is CASSGATWTNYGYTF. CDR3 coding DNA: TGTGCCAGTAGTGGCGCCACCTGGACTAACTATGGCTACACCTTC.

There are many counts of this clonotype. This chain uses TRBV3-1 with TRBJ1-4; perhaps TRBD1 as D (5 bases). Per germline, CDR1 LGHDT and CDR2 YNNKEL (reference sequence). The CDR3 length is 14 residues. V dropped 1 base and J dropped 8 bases, with 11 bases sitting between them. The DNA for the CDR3 is TGTGCCAGCAGCCAAGCAGGGAGTGAAGAAAAACTGTTTTTT. It yields the protein CASSQAGSEEKLFF. Filled out from reference TRBV3-1 and TRBJ1-4, the complete variable domain reads DTAVSQTPKYLVTQMGNDKSIKCEQNLGHDTMYWYKQDSKKFLKIMFSYNNKELIINETVPNRFSPKSPDKAHLNLHINSLELGDSAVYFCASSQAGSEEKLFFGSGTQLSVL.

This clonotype was observed a handful of times. J is TRBJ2-1 and V is TRBV24-1; D is uncertain. The CDR3 loop spans 14 amino acids. Germline V gene data show CDR1 as KGHDR and CDR2 as SFDVKD. The V end was cut by 4 bases, the J end by 8 bases, with 14 bases between. In DNA, the CDR3 is TGTGCCACCAGTGACAGGACCGTGGGCGATGAGCAGTTCTTC. Protein: CATSDRTVGDEQFF.

The chain is built from TRBV7-9 and TRBJ1-5; D remains ambiguous. The CDR3 has 14 amino acids. V shed 0 bases and J shed 4 bases, with 7 bases lying between them. Germline loops: CDR1 SEHNR, CDR2 FQNEAQ (reference sequence). The CDR3 sequence is CASSLAGTNQPQHF. The CDR3 nucleotides are TGTGCCAGCAGCTTAGCGGGCACGAATCAGCCCCAGCATTTT. Full variable domain (rest looked up from reference TRBV7-9 and TRBJ1-5): DTGVSQNPRHKITKRGQNVTFRCDPISEHNRLYWYRQTLGQGPEFLTYFQNEAQLEKSRLLSDRFSAERPKGSFSTLEIQRTEQGDSAMYLCASSLAGTNQPQHFGDGTRLSIL.

This chain joins TRBV15 and TRBJ2-6; unclear D gene. Germline V gene sequence: CDR1 LNHNV, CDR2 YYDKDF (reference sequence). V was clipped by 4 bases and J by 0 bases, with 10 bases between them. The CDR3 contains 16 residues. CDR3 sequence reads: CATSKTDPSGANVLTF. The CDR3 DNA follows: TGTGCCACCAGCAAGACTGACCCCTCTGGGGCCAACGTCCTGACTTTC.

Remarks on this clonotype: One end of the junction does not line up with germline, which may come from a read error. This chain connects TRBV24-1 to TRBJ2-1, with D maybe TRBD1 (6 bases). Looked up from germline, CDR1 is KGHDR and CDR2 is SFDVKD. The CDR3 is made up of 13 amino acids. CDR3 coding DNA: TGTGCCACCCGGAAGGACAGTATCAATGGGCAGTTCTTC. Encoded protein: CATRKDSINGQFF.